The 5 T cell receptor beta chains reported below all come from one sample, sequenced in a study of CD8+ T cells in alopecia areata. cDNA reverse transcribed from extracted RNA served as the sequencing template. Only in-frame clones appear in the TCRdb table, and some are missing; sequencing was by immunoSEQ multiplex PCR. Of 270,000 or so clones in the sample, 58% were seen once. Treatment: oral pan-JAK inhibitor, 5-10 mg twice daily. The source was CD4+ T cells sorted from blood, collected at week 24, from a patient treated with tofacitinib. The receptors derive from a human donor with alopecia areata.

This clone came up a few times. The rearrangement joins TRBV28 to TRBJ2-3; 13 positions agree with TRBD2. There are 15 residues in the CDR3. Per the germline V gene, CDR1 is MDHEN and CDR2 is SYDVKM. Unmatched junction bases numbered 6, after V lost 8 bases and J lost 4 bases. CDR3 in amino acids: CASGSLAGGPDTQYF. DNA for the CDR3: TGTGCCAGCGGGTCACTAGCGGGGGGGCCAGATACGCAGTATTTT.

V is TRBV11-2 and J is TRBJ2-4, with 7 bases matching TRBD2. Germline CDR1 SGHAT, CDR2 FQNNGV. This CDR3 spans 15 amino acids. V shed 6 bases and J 6 bases; nucleotides not matched to a gene: 11. The CDR3 DNA follows: TGTGCCAGCAGGGCGGGTCGGGGGGAAAGAAACATTCAGTACTTC. Translated: CASRAGRGERNIQYF. The variable domain in full, with the rest retrieved from reference TRBV11-2 and TRBJ2-4, is EAGVAQSPRYKIIEKRQSVAFWCNPISGHATLYWYQQILGQGPKLLIQFQNNGVVDDSQLPKDRFSAERLKGVDSTLKIQPAKLEDSAVYLCASRAGRGERNIQYFGAGTRLSVL.

This clone came up a few times. The rearrangement links TRBV7-2 to TRBJ1-3; D unresolved. The CDR3 consists of 15 residues. Per germline, CDR1 SGHTA and CDR2 FQGNSA. V lost 1 base to trimming and J lost 0 bases, with 7 bases between them. In nucleotides, the CDR3 is TGTGCCAGCAGCTTAGAAGGCGGCTCTGGAAACACCATATATTTT. This codes for CASSLEGGSGNTIYF. The full variable domain, its missing parts supplied by reference TRBV7-2 and TRBJ1-3, is GAGVSQSPSNKVTEKGKDVELRCDPISGHTALYWYRQSLGQGLEFLIYFQGNSAPDKSGLPSDRFSAERTGGSVSTLTIQRTQQEDSAVYLCASSLEGGSGNTIYFGEGSWLTVV.

The chain is built from TRBV27 and TRBJ2-7; weak D call: TRBD2 (6 bases). CDR1 is MNHEY and CDR2 is SMNVEV in the germline V gene (reference sequence). Between the trimmed V and J ends, which lost 8 bases and 1 base, there was a span of 12 bases. This CDR3 has 13 residues. CDR3 in DNA: TGTGCCAGCGCCGGGACTGGGTCCTACGAGCAGTACTTC. The encoded protein is CASAGTGSYEQYF.

This clone has only a few counts. The chain uses TRBV29-1 and TRBJ1-1, with D possibly TRBD1 on 6 matching bases. V dropped 6 bases and J dropped 1 base, with 12 bases sitting between them. The CDR3 has 13 amino acids. Germline values: CDR1 SQVTM, CDR2 ANQGSEA. The CDR3 is CSVTGLSNTEAFF. The DNA for the CDR3 is TGCAGCGTCACAGGGCTTTCGAACACTGAAGCTTTCTTT.